The clone carrying this T cell receptor beta chain was recorded a few times. The same CDR3 also results from other DNA sequences found in this sample. This sample stems from a study of cytomegalovirus exposure and HLA in healthy donors. PCR was performed using 60 Vbeta and 13 Jbeta primers. Only in-frame clones appear in the TCRdb table, and some are missing; sequencing was by immunoSEQ multiplex PCR. This sample carries 80,000 or so clones, about a tenth of them seen once, and the ten largest clones take approximately 23%. Trimming removed 6 bases at V and 2 bases at J, with 10 bases between. The CDR3 sequence is 13 residues long. CDR1 and CDR2 (germline): KGHSH, LQKENI.

This chain connects TRBV18 to TRBJ1-2, with D perhaps TRBD1 (6 bases). The sample comprised PBMCs. The sequence came from a man in his sixties in good health and CMV-seropositive. CDR3 region: CASSPTGNYGYTF. CDR3 bases: TGTGCCAGCTCTCCCACAGGGAACTATGGCTACACCTTC.